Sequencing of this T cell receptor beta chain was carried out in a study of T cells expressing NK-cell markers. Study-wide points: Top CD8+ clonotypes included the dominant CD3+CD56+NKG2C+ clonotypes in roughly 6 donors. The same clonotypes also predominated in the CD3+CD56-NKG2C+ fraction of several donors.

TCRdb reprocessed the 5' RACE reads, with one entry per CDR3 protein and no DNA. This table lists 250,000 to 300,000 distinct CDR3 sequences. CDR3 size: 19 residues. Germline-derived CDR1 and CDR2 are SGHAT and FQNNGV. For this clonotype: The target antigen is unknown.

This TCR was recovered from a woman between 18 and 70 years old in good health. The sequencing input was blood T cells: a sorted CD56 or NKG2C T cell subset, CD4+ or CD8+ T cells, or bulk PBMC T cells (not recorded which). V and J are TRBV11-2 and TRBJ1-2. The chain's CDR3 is CASSFRPGSSSTVQYGYTF. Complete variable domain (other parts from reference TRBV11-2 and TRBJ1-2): EAGVAQSPRYKIIEKRQSVAFWCNPISGHATLYWYQQILGQGPKLLIQFQNNGVVDDSQLPKDRFSAERLKGVDSTLKIQPAKLEDSAVYLCASSFRPGSSSTVQYGYTFGSGTRLTVV.